This TCR beta chain was identified during a study of blood T cells in healthy people across ages. Points from the study as a whole: Among T cells, TCR beta diversity per million cells dropped roughly linearly as age rose. No one knew whether donors had CMV, which possibly confounded expanded clonotype changes.

J lost 0 bases, V lost 3 bases, and 6 bases had no gene match. The CDR3 consists of 17 residues. Germline V gene lookup returns CDR1 MNHNS and CDR2 SASEGT. Worth noting for this clonotype: Antigen unknown.

A second 7 to 11 cycle PCR used barcoded and J-beta primers. Carrying 12 random nucleotides, a template-switch adaptor labeled each individual cDNA molecule. Each CDR3 protein is one row after TCRdb ran MiXCR on the 5' RACE reads. The sample holds about 570,000 distinct CDR3 sequences, approximately 25% seen once. The gene calls are TRBV6-1 and TRBJ2-3, with 10 bases lining up with TRBD2. Sequenced material: blood. The receptor's source is a woman between 65 and 79 years old in good health. CDR3 region: CASSEALTSGSTDTQYF. In DNA, the CDR3 is TGTGCCAGCAGTGAGGCATTGACTAGCGGGAGCACAGATACGCAGTATTTT.